Below are 9 T cell receptor beta chains sequenced from a single sample in a study of PD-1 blockade in classical Hodgkin lymphoma. Brentuximab vedotin exposure varied among the patients, all of whom had relapsed after autologous stem cell transplantation. Generated by immunoSEQ multiplex PCR, the TCRdb table keeps only in-frame clones and is missing some. The sample carries over 20,000 clones, 80% to 90% recorded once. The specimen was peripheral blood mononuclear cells (PBMCs), collected at baseline. The receptors derive from a human donor with classical Hodgkin lymphoma.

This rearrangement joins TRBV7-9 to TRBJ2-7; D gene uncertain. Trimming shortened V by 4 bases and J by 2 bases, and 6 bases separated the two germline ends. Germline V CDR1 and CDR2: SEHNR, FQNEAQ (reference sequence). There are 12 residues in the CDR3. The CDR3 nucleotides read TGTGCCAGCAGCTCGGCCACCTACGAGCAGTACTTC. Its translation is CASSSATYEQYF.

The chain couples TRBV18 to TRBJ2-3, with 9 bases fitting TRBD1. CDR3 length equals 16 residues. Trimming took 8 bases from V and 3 from J; bases not matched to a gene: 12. The V gene's germline CDR1 is KGHSH and CDR2 LQKENI. The CDR3 DNA reads as TGTGCCAGCACTCGCGATCTGACAGGGGGTACAGATACGCAGTATTTT. Translated: CASTRDLTGGTDTQYF.

This rearrangement joins TRBV7-8 to TRBJ1-6; unclear D gene. V was clipped by 2 bases and J by 7 bases, with 12 bases between them. CDR1 and CDR2 from the germline V gene are SGHVS and FQNEAQ. There are 15 residues in the CDR3. The CDR3 nucleotides read TGTGCCAGCAGCTTATTTCGGGGAATGAATTCACCCCTCCACTTT. Protein sequence: CASSLFRGMNSPLHF.

The chain couples TRBV5-1 to TRBJ1-1; 9 bases are shared with TRBD1. The germline CDR1 and CDR2 sequences are SGHRS and YFSETQ. The CDR3 consists of 15 residues. V shed 3 bases, J shed 4 bases, and the junction held 7 bases outside the gene matches. The DNA of the CDR3 is TGCGCCAGCAGCTCAGCCGGGACAGGGTTCACTGAAGCTTTCTTT. This sequence encodes CASSSAGTGFTEAFF. Together with reference TRBV5-1 and TRBJ1-1, the CDR3 gives the full variable domain: KAGVTQTPRYLIKTRGQQVTLSCSPISGHRSVSWYQQTPGQGLQFLFEYFSETQRNKGNFPGRFSGRQFSNSRSEMNVSTLELGDSALYLCASSSAGTGFTEAFFGQGTRLTVV.

V usage is TRBV7-8 and J usage is TRBJ2-7, with 8 bases that match TRBD1. Germline V gene sequence: CDR1 SGHVS, CDR2 FQNEAQ. With 1 base clipped from V and 5 bases from J, the junction kept 4 bases outside the gene matches. CDR3 length: 14 amino acids. CDR3 sequence: CASSLGQGSNEQYF. As DNA, the CDR3 is TGTGCCAGCAGCTTAGGACAGGGGTCGAACGAGCAGTACTTC. Looking up the rest from reference TRBV7-8 and TRBJ2-7 gives the full variable domain: GAGVSQSPRYKVAKRGQDVALRCDPISGHVSLFWYQQALGQGPEFLTYFQNEAQLDKSGLPSDRFFAERPEGSVSTLKIQRTQQEDSAVYLCASSLGQGSNEQYFGPGTRLTVT.

The rearrangement uses TRBV6-6 and TRBJ1-2; 7 bases match TRBD1. CDR1 and CDR2 (germline): MNHNY, SVGAGI (reference sequence). V was clipped by 6 bases and J by 0 bases; unmatched bases: 10. The CDR3 sequence is 16 residues long. This chain's CDR3 is CASSSRQGNANYGYTF. Here the CDR3 DNA reads TGTGCCAGCAGCTCTCGACAGGGAAATGCTAACTATGGCTACACCTTC.

J is TRBJ1-4 and V is TRBV4-2; the D gene is possibly TRBD1 (5 bases). Looked up from germline, CDR1 is LGHNA and CDR2 is YNFKEQ. The CDR3 extends over 15 amino acids. V shed 4 bases and J shed 0 bases, with 9 bases lying between them. CDR3 loop: CASSLAGSTNEKLFF. DNA of the CDR3: TGTGCCAGCAGCCTTGCAGGGTCAACTAATGAAAAACTGTTTTTT.

In nucleotides, the CDR3 is TGTGCCAGCAGCTTCAGCCTAATTGAAGCTTTCTTT. It specifies CASSFSLIEAFF. The chain uses TRBV7-9 and TRBJ1-1; no clear D gene. CDR3 length equals 12 residues. Germline loops: CDR1 SEHNR, CDR2 FQNEAQ (reference sequence). The V end lost 3 bases, the J end lost 7 bases, and 9 bases lay between the germline ends.

V usage is TRBV5-4 and J usage is TRBJ2-5, with 9 bases fitting TRBD2. The CDR3 has 17 residues. With 3 bases clipped from V and 2 bases from J, the junction kept 11 bases outside the gene matches. The germline V gene has CDR1 SGHNT and CDR2 YYREEE (reference sequence). The CDR3 loop is CASSSGTSRRIQETQYF. The DNA for the CDR3 is TGTGCCAGCAGCTCCGGGACTAGCAGGAGAATTCAAGAGACCCAGTACTTC.